This passage covers 32 T cell receptor beta chains from one sample sequenced in a study of tumor-infiltrating lymphocytes in primary liver carcinoma. Co-extracted RNA and DNA came from roughly 20-30 mg of unsorted bulk tissue. TCR beta cDNA was reverse-transcribed from roughly 520 ng of total RNA. The reaction used a constant-region primer and ProtoScript II reverse transcriptase. Three nested multiplex PCR rounds of slightly modified ARM-PCR generated TCR beta libraries. It was with TRBV1-TRBV30 forward primers and a C-beta reverse primer that the first two PCR rounds were run, at about 9 cycles each. Via MiXCR, TCRdb re-called the multiplex PCR reads, giving one row per CDR3 protein. There are around 60,000 distinct CDR3 sequences in the sample; about two thirds occur only once, and approximately 37% lies in the top ten. The sequenced sample consisted of liver tumor tissue from sampling region 4. The subset is: tumor region T4, right-lateral pole. These TCRs come from a man in his forties with primary liver carcinoma and hepatitis B virus infection.

About this clonotype: Its ends do not fully match the called genes, so a read error is possible. The chain recombines TRBV28 with TRBJ1-1, with D possibly matching TRBD1 (5 bases). Germline V gene lookup returns CDR1 MDHEN and CDR2 SYDVKM. This CDR3 comprises 16 residues. The chain's CDR3 is CASSLPNGHGHTGAFF. Here the CDR3 DNA reads TGTGCCAGCAGTTTACCAAATGGACATGGACATACTGGAGCTTTCTTT.

With respect to this clonotype: A much larger clone sits a single nucleotide away, making a read error possible. J is TRBJ1-1 and V is TRBV5-1; 7 bases are a match to TRBD1. Germline CDR1 is SGHRS and CDR2 is YFSETQ. This CDR3 region has 15 residues. Losses at the gene ends were 4 bases for V and 4 bases for J; bases not matched to a gene: 10. The DNA of the CDR3 is TGCGCCAGCAGCGCCCGACAGGGCATGGCCACTGAAGCTTTCTTT. Translating gives CASSARQGMATEAFF.

Concerning this clonotype: Germline and junction disagree at one end, which may indicate a read error. The CDR3 reads CTSSFTEVTGELFF. DNA of the CDR3: TGTACCAGCAGCTTTACAGAGGTTACCGGGGAGCTGTTTTTC. The J gene is TRBJ2-2, the V gene TRBV11-1; possible D gene TRBD2, 5 bases. Germline V CDR1 and CDR2: SGHAT, FQDESV (reference sequence). This CDR3 is built from 14 residues.

The table lists this clonotype with many counts. The chain couples TRBV11-2 to TRBJ2-5; D gene uncertain. The length of the CDR3 is 12 residues. V was trimmed by 5 bases and J by 5 bases, leaving 9 bases between them. CDR1 is SGHAT, CDR2 FQNNGV, per germline. The CDR3 reads CASSTNRETQYF. As DNA, the CDR3 is TGTGCCAGCAGCACCAACCGGGAGACCCAGTACTTC.

About this clonotype itself: One end of the junction is discordant with germline, which a read error may explain. The chain combines TRBV13 with TRBJ2-2, with a tentative D call TRBD2 (5 bases). This CDR3 is 13 amino acids long. Germline V gene lookup returns CDR1 PRHDT and CDR2 FYEKMQ (reference sequence). The CDR3 spells CASSRLGTGELLF. The CDR3, as DNA: TGTGCCAGCAGTCGCCTGGGAACCGGGGAGCTGTTATTT.

In the case of this clonotype: One end of the junction fails to match germline, which may point to a read error. The chain uses TRBV5-5 and TRBJ2-1, with TRBD2 as a possible D gene (5 bases). CDR1 is SGHKS, CDR2 YYEKEE, per germline (reference sequence). The CDR3 covers 15 residues. The CDR3 here is CASSPGRGPYIEQFF. For the CDR3, the DNA is TGTGCCAGCAGCCCTGGACGGGGTCCCTACATTGAGCAGTTCTTC. Using reference TRBV5-5 and TRBJ2-1 for the parts outside the CDR3, the full variable domain is DAGVTQSPTHLIKTRGQQVTLRCSPISGHKSVSWYQQVLGQGPQFIFQYYEKEERGRGNFPDRFSARQFPNYSSELNVNALLLGDSALYLCASSPGRGPYIEQFFGPGTRLTVL.

In regard to this clonotype: The germline gene is not matched at one end of the junction; a read error may be the cause. The V gene is TRBV6-2 or TRBV6-3, the J gene TRBJ2-7; TRBD1 might be the D (6 bases). Germline V gene sequence: CDR1 MNHEY, CDR2 SVGEGT. The CDR3 is 11 amino acids. This chain's CDR3 is CANRAIYGQYF. The CDR3 DNA follows: TGTGCCAACAGGGCTATCTACGGGCAGTACTTC.

In the case of this clonotype: Sequence at one end of the junction differs from germline and may be a read error. The chain employs TRBV6-1 and TRBJ2-2, with D tentatively TRBD2 (6 bases). Germline CDR1 is MNHNS and CDR2 is SASEGT. This CDR3 region has 16 residues. CDR3 nucleotide sequence: TGTGCCAGCAATGAAGTCTCCACTAGCTTACCCGGGGAGCTGTTTTTT. It yields the protein CASNEVSTSLPGELFF.

The CDR3 DNA is TGTGCCAGCAGTTCCGTCCATTACAATGAGCAGTTCTTC. This codes for CASSSVHYNEQFF. The J gene is TRBJ2-1, the V gene TRBV6-5; D is undetermined. CDR1 and CDR2 (germline): MNHEY, SVGAGI. V was cut by 4 bases and J by 4 bases, with 8 bases left in between. This CDR3 is built from 13 residues.

This clonotype appeared once. This chain uses TRBV20-1 with TRBJ2-5; 8 positions match TRBD1. Germline CDR1 and CDR2: DFQATT and SNEGSKA (reference sequence). This CDR3 region has 13 residues. The V gene end was trimmed by 7 bases and the J gene end by 3 bases; junction bases not matched to a gene: 7. The CDR3 nucleotides read TGCAGTGTAGTACGGACAGGGAAAGAGACCCAGTACTTC. This gives the protein CSVVRTGKETQYF.

This clonotype was seen repeatedly, ten times or more. This chain connects TRBV14 to TRBJ2-1; 7 bases are a match to TRBD2. V was pared by 4 bases and J by 8 bases, with 8 bases of the junction left unmatched. The CDR3 has 14 residues. CDR1 and CDR2 from the germline V gene are SGHDN and FVKESK. This CDR3 is CASSPQGGADEQFF. CDR3 in DNA: TGTGCCAGCAGCCCTCAGGGAGGGGCGGATGAGCAGTTCTTC.

This rearrangement joins TRBV11-2 to TRBJ2-1, with D possibly TRBD2 on 5 matching bases. The length of the CDR3 is 15 residues. Trimming pared 9 bases from V and 12 bases from J, leaving 27 bases between. Germline CDR1 and CDR2: SGHAT and FQNNGV. Here the CDR3 reads CASSPQLEVLGGQFF. CDR3 DNA sequence: TGTGCCAGTAGCCCCCAGCTGGAGGTATTGGGTGGGCAGTTCTTC.

This clonotype was seen a few times. No conserved phenylalanine or tryptophan ends this CDR3, so it is likely a read error. This chain connects TRBV5-4 to TRBJ2-7; TRBD1 agrees at 7 bases. This CDR3 spans 13 amino acids. The ends lost 4 bases at V and 5 bases at J; junction bases unmatched: 6. In germline, CDR1 is SGHNT, CDR2 YYREEE (reference sequence). In DNA, the CDR3 is TGTGCCAGCAGCATACAGGGGCTGGACGAGCAGTACCTC. Translating gives CASSIQGLDEQYL.

This clonotype has at least ten counts. V and J are TRBV6-2 or TRBV6-3 and TRBJ1-1; the D gene is possibly TRBD1 (5 bases). V dropped 5 bases and J dropped 5 bases, with 18 bases sitting between them. Germline CDR1 is MNHEY and CDR2 is SVGEGT. The CDR3 contains 15 residues. The CDR3 nucleotides are TGTGCCAGCAGTCCAATAGGGACGCCCATGACTGAAGCTTTCTTT. It yields the protein CASSPIGTPMTEAFF.

The chain uses TRBV29-1 and TRBJ2-5; a weak D match, TRBD1 (6 bases). The CDR3 covers 13 residues. The germline V gene encodes CDR1 SQVTM and CDR2 ANQGSEA. V was pared by 7 bases and J by 5 bases, with 17 bases between. For the CDR3, the DNA is TGCAGCGGACTCACGCAGGGGTTGGAGACCCAGTACTTC. Translation: CSGLTQGLETQYF.

On this clonotype itself: Without the conserved terminal phenylalanine or tryptophan, this CDR3 likely stems from a read error. The CDR3 loop reads CVSSPKDSTYEQYS. The CDR3 bases are TGCGTCAGCAGCCCCAAGGATAGCACCTACGAGCAGTACTCC. V gene TRBV4-3 combines with J gene TRBJ2-7; D remains ambiguous. Germline CDR1 and CDR2: LGHNA and YSLEER. This CDR3 region has 14 residues.

This chain joins TRBV6-1 and TRBJ2-7; weak D call: TRBD2 (5 bases). The CDR3 length is 14 residues. Per germline, CDR1 MNHNS and CDR2 SASEGT. V lost 6 bases, J lost 6 bases, and 18 bases lay in between. Here the CDR3 DNA reads TGTGCCAGCAGCGAGGGTGTTCCCCCCTGCGAGCAGTACTTC. Encoded protein: CASSEGVPPCEQYF.

Note on this clonotype: The conserved phenylalanine or tryptophan is not found at the CDR3 terminus, so this likely reflects a read error. V is TRBV30 and J is TRBJ2-1, with 9 positions matching TRBD2. The CDR3 sequence is 20 residues long. The germline CDR1 and CDR2 sequences are GTSNPN and SVGIG (reference sequence). After removal of 0 bases from V and 6 bases from J, the junction contained 21 bases not matched to a gene. The CDR3 sequence: CAWSVVSLAGGRIGTNEQFL. DNA of the CDR3: TGTGCCTGGAGTGTAGTTTCCCTTGCGGGAGGGCGGATTGGGACCAATGAGCAGTTCTTA.

This clonotype appeared many times. The V and J genes are TRBV7-9 and TRBJ1-1, with D possibly being TRBD1 (5 bases). V lost 5 bases and J 4 bases, leaving 14 bases between the germline ends. The CDR3 totals 14 residues. Germline-derived CDR1 and CDR2 are SEHNR and FQNEAQ (reference sequence). The CDR3 nucleotides are TGTGCCAGCAGCCGAGACAGCGGATCCACTGAAGCTTTCTTT. It specifies CASSRDSGSTEAFF.

The rearrangement uses TRBV4-3 and TRBJ2-3; D gene unclear. The last part of the DNA fits TRBJ1-5 better; the J call may be wrong. The CDR3 is 15 amino acids. CDR1 is LGHNA, CDR2 YSLEER, per germline. The CDR3 coding sequence is TGCGCCAGCAGCCAAGATTTAATCACCCCAGATACGCAGCATTTT. The encoded protein is CASSQDLITPDTQHF.

CDR3 nucleotide sequence: TGCAGCGTTCGGACCAGCGAGAGTTGGGCAGGGACCCAGTACTTC. Amino acid sequence: CSVRTSESWAGTQYF. J is TRBJ2-5 and V is TRBV29-1; D gene unclear. Trimming stripped 5 bases from V and 7 bases from J, with 23 bases between. The V gene's germline CDR1 is SQVTM and CDR2 ANQGSEA. This CDR3 region has 15 residues.

Details on this clonotype: At one boundary the junction diverges from the germline segment, which might be a read error. The chain joins TRBV6-2 or TRBV6-3 to TRBJ2-7, with D perhaps TRBD2 (5 bases). This CDR3 has 14 residues. Per germline, CDR1 MNHEY and CDR2 SVGEGT. The CDR3 here is CTSSLRDRAHEQYF. DNA of the CDR3: TGTACCAGCAGCCTCCGGGATAGGGCCCACGAGCAGTACTTT.

Concerning this clonotype: The CDR3 does not end in the conserved phenylalanine or tryptophan, so this is likely a read error. The genes are TRBV6-1 and TRBJ2-2; either TRBD1 or TRBD2 may supply D (5 bases each). The V gene's germline CDR1 is MNHNS and CDR2 SASEGT. Trimming took 4 bases from V and 4 from J, leaving 19 bases between them. The CDR3 length is 17 residues. The chain's CDR3 is CASSGGRQWDTTGELFL. CDR3 DNA: TGTGCCAGCAGTGGAGGGAGACAGTGGGATACCACCGGGGAGCTGTTTCTT.

In this sample, this clonotype turned up many times. The chain couples TRBV28 to TRBJ1-5; D is undetermined. Germline V gene lookup returns CDR1 MDHEN and CDR2 SYDVKM. The CDR3 runs to 14 residues. Trimming removed 5 bases from V and 4 bases from J, with 12 bases in between. The CDR3 loop is CASSPGGRNQPQHF. The CDR3 DNA sequence: TGTGCCAGCAGTCCGGGAGGAAGGAATCAGCCCCAGCATTTT.

As for this clonotype: Because the CDR3 is missing its conserved closing phenylalanine or tryptophan, this is likely a read error. The chain recombines TRBV6-5 with TRBJ2-3; 9 bases fit TRBD2. The CDR3 loop spans 15 amino acids. The germline V gene has CDR1 MNHEY and CDR2 SVGAGI. DNA of the CDR3: TGTGTCAGCAGGTCGGGACTAGCTGGTACAGATACGCAGTATCTT. Its protein product is CVSRSGLAGTDTQYL.

About this clonotype itself: Germline and junction disagree at one end, which may indicate a read error. The chain combines TRBV29-1 with TRBJ2-3; 11 bases map to TRBD2. Germline V CDR1 and CDR2: SQVTM, ANQGSEA. The CDR3 runs 14 residues. CDR3 DNA sequence: TGCAGCGGTCTTAGCGGGAGGGGCACAGTTACGCAGTATTTT. This codes for CSGLSGRGTVTQYF.

This clonotype was seen only a few times. CDR3 nucleotide sequence: TGCGCCAGCAGCCAAGTGGGGGGGACCGGGGAGCTGTTTTTT. This translates into CASSQVGGTGELFF. The V call is TRBV4-3, the J call TRBJ2-2; 7 bases are shared with TRBD2. This CDR3 region has 14 residues. The trim removed 1 base at V and 5 bases at J, leaving 1 base unmatched. Germline lookup yields CDR1 LGHNA and CDR2 YSLEER.

On this clonotype: One end of the junction varies from germline; a read error may be responsible. The V and J genes are TRBV11-2 and TRBJ1-1; D may be TRBD1 (5 bases). Germline V lookup: CDR1 SGHAT, CDR2 FQNNGV. The CDR3 contains 13 residues. The CDR3 sequence: CASRLGPNTEAFF. DNA for the CDR3: TGTGCCAGTAGGTTGGGACCGAACACTGAAGCTTTCTTC.

In regard to this clonotype: Being one base from a much bigger clone, this may be a read error. This chain links TRBV2 with TRBJ2-1; D may correspond to TRBD1 or TRBD2 (5 bases each). This CDR3 has 17 amino acids. From germline, CDR1 is SNHLY and CDR2 FYNNEI. CDR3 sequence: CASSEAPTGGPYNEQSF. The CDR3 region has the DNA TGTGCCAGCAGTGAAGCCCCTACTGGGGGACCCTACAATGAGCAGTCCTTC. Filled out from reference TRBV2 and TRBJ2-1, the complete variable domain reads EPEVTQTPSHQVTQMGQEVILRCVPISNHLYFYWYRQILGQKVEFLVSFYNNEISEKSEIFDDQFSVERPDGSNFTLKIRSTKLEDSAMYFCASSEAPTGGPYNEQSFGPGTRLTVL.

As concerns this clonotype: A much more abundant neighbour one base away suggests this may be a read error. The chain couples TRBV2 to TRBJ1-1; no firm D call. Germline-derived CDR1 and CDR2 are SNHLY and FYNNEI. This CDR3 has 13 amino acids. DNA for the CDR3: TGTGCCAGCAGTGAGAATGGGGTCACTGTAGCTTTCTTT. This sequence encodes CASSENGVTVAFF.

Turning to this clonotype: Compared with germline, one end of the junction differs, possibly owing to a read error. The V call is TRBV4-3, the J call TRBJ2-3; TRBD2 matches 13 bases. The germline CDR1 and CDR2 sequences are LGHNA and YSLEER. This CDR3 is 18 amino acids long. As DNA, the CDR3 is TGCCCCAGGAGCCCGGCCGATACTAGCGGGAGGGCCACAGATACGCAGTATTTT. This codes for CPRSPADTSGRATDTQYF.

Regarding this clonotype: The junction departs from the called germline gene at one end, perhaps through a read error. This chain links TRBV29-1 with TRBJ1-5; TRBD1 might be the D (6 bases). Germline V gene lookup returns CDR1 SQVTM and CDR2 ANQGSEA. The CDR3 consists of 13 residues. The CDR3 region has the DNA TGCAACGTTGTCGGACAGATCAACCAGCCCCAGCATTTT. It codes for CNVVGQINQPQHF.